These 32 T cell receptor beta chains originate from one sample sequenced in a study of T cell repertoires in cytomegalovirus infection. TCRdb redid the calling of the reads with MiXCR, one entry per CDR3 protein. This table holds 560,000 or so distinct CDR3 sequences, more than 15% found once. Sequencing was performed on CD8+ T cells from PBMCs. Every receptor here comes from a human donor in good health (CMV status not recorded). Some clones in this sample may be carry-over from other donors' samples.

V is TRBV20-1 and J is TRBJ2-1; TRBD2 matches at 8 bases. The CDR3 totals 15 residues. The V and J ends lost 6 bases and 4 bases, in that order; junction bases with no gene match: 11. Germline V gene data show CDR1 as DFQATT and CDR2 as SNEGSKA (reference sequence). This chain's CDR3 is CSASIAGKNYNEQFF. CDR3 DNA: TGCAGTGCGAGTATAGCGGGGAAAAATTACAATGAGCAGTTCTTC.

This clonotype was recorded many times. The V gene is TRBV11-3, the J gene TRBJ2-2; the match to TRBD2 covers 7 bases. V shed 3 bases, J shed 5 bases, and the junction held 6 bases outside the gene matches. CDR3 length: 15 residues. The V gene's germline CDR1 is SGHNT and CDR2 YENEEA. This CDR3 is CASSLTGGRTGELFF. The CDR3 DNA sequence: TGTGCCAGCAGCTTGACGGGAGGAAGGACCGGGGAGCTGTTTTTT.

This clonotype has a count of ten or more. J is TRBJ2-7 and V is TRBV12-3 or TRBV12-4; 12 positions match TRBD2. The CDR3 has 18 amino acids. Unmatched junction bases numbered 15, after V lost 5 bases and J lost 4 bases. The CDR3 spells CASSPSVRLAGDLYEQYF. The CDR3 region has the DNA TGTGCCAGCAGTCCCTCCGTTAGACTAGCGGGGGACCTATACGAGCAGTACTTC.

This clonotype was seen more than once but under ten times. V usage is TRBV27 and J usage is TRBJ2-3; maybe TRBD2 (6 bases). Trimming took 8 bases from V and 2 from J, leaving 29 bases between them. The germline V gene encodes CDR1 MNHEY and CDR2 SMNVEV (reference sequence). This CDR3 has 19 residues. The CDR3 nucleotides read TGTGCCAGCTGGGGGAGGAGTTTGGTGAATGCCTTACACACAGATACGCAGTATTTT. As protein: CASWGRSLVNALHTDTQYF.

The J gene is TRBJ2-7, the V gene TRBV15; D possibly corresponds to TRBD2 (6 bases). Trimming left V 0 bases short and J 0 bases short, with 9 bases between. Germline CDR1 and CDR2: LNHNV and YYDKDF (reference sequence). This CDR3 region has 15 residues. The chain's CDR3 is CATSRDSGRSYEQYF. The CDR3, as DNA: TGTGCCACCAGCAGAGATAGCGGCCGCTCCTACGAGCAGTACTTC.

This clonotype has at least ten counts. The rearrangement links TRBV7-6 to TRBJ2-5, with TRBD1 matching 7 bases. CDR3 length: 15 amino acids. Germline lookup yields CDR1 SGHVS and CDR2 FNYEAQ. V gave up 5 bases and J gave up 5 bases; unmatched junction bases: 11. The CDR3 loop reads CASSPRQGWTETQYF. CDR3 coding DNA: TGTGCCAGCAGCCCGCGACAGGGTTGGACGGAGACCCAGTACTTC. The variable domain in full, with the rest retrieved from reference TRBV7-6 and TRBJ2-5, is GAGVSQSPRYKVTKRGQDVALRCDPISGHVSLYWYRQALGQGPEFLTYFNYEAQQDKSGLPNDRFSAERPEGSISTLTIQRTEQRDSAMYRCASSPRQGWTETQYFGPGTRLLVL.

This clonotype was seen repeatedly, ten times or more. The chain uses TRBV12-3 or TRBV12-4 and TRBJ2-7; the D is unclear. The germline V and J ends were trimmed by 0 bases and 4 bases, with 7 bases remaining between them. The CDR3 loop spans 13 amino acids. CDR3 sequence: CASSLASGYEQYF. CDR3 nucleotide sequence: TGTGCCAGCAGTTTAGCATCCGGTTACGAGCAGTACTTC.

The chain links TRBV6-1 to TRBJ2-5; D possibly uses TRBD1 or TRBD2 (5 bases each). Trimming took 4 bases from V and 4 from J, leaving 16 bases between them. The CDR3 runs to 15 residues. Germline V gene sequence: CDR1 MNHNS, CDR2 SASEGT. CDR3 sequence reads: CASSGTGTLLETQYF. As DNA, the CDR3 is TGTGCCAGCAGTGGCACCGGGACGTTACTAGAGACCCAGTACTTC.

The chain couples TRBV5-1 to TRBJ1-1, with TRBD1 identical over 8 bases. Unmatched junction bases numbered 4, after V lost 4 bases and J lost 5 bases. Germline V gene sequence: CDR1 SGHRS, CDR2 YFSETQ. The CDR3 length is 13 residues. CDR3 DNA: TGCGCCAGCAGCGAAGACAGGGGAACTGAAGCTTTCTTT. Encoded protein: CASSEDRGTEAFF.

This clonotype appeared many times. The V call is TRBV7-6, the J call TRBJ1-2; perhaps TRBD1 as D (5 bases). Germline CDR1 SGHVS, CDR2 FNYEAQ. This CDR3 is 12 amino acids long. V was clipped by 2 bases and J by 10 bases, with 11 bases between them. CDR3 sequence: CASSLSKGNYTF. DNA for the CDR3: TGTGCCAGCAGCTTATCAAAGGGGAACTACACCTTC.

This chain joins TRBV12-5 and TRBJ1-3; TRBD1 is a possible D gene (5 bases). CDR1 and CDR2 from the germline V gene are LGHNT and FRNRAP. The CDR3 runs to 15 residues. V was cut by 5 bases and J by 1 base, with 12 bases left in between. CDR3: CASGPRRESGNTIYF. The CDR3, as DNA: TGTGCTAGTGGTCCCCGCAGGGAATCTGGAAACACCATATATTTT.

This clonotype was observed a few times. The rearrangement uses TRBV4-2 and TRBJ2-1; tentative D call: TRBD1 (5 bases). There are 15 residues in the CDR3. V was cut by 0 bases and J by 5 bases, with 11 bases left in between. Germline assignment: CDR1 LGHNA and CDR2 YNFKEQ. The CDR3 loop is CASSQERRGNNEQFF. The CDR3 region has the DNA TGTGCCAGCAGCCAAGAAAGAAGGGGCAACAATGAGCAGTTCTTC.

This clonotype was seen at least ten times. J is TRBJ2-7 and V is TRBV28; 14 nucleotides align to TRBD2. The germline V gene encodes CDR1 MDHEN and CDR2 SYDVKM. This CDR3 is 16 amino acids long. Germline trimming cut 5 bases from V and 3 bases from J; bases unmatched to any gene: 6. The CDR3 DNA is TGTGCCAGCAGTCCCCGACTAGCGGGAGGGGACTACGAGCAGTACTTC. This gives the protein CASSPRLAGGDYEQYF. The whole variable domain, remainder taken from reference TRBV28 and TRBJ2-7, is DVKVTQSSRYLVKRTGEKVFLECVQDMDHENMFWYRQDPGLGLRLIYFSYDVKMKEKGDIPEGYSVSREKKERFSLILESASTNQTSMYLCASSPRLAGGDYEQYFGPGTRLTVT.

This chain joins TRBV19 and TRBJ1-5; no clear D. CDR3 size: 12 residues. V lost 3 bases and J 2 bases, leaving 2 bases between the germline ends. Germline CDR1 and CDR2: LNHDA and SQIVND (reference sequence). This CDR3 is CASSMGNQPQHF. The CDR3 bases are TGTGCCAGTAGTATGGGCAATCAGCCCCAGCATTTT.

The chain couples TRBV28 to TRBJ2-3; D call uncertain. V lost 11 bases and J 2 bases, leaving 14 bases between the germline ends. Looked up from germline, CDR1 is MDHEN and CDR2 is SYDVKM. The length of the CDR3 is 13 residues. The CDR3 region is CALTSPNTDTQYF. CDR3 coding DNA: TGTGCCCTTACCAGTCCGAACACAGATACGCAGTATTTT.

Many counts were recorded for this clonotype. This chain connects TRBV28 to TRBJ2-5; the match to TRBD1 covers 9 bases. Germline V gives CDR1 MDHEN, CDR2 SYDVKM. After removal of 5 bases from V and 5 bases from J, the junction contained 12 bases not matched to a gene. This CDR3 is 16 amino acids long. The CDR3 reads CASSTSGQGPQETQYF. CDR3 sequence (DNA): TGTGCCAGCAGTACCAGTGGACAGGGGCCCCAGGAGACCCAGTACTTC.

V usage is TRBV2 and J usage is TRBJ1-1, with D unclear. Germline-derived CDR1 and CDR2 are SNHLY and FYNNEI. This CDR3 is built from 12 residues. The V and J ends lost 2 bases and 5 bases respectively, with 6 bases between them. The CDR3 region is CASSEPGTEAFF. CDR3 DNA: TGTGCCAGCAGTGAACCGGGGACTGAAGCTTTCTTT.

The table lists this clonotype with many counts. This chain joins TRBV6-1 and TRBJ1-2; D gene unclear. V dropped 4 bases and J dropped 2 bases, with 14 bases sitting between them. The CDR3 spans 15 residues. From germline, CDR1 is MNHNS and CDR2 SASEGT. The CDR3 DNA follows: TGTGCCAGCAGTGGACTTTATATCCTGAACTATGGCTACACCTTC. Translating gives CASSGLYILNYGYTF.

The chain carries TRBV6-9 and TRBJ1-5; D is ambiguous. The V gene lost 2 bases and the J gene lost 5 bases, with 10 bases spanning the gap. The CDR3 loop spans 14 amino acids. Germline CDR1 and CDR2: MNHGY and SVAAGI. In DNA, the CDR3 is TGTGCCAGCAGTTATCCGTCTTTTTATCAGCCCCAGCATTTT. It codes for CASSYPSFYQPQHF.

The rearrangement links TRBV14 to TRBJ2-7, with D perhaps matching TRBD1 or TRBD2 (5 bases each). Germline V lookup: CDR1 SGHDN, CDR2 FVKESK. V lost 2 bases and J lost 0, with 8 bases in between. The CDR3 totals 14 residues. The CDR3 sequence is CASSQWGSSYEQYF. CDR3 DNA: TGTGCCAGCAGCCAATGGGGGAGCTCCTACGAGCAGTACTTC.

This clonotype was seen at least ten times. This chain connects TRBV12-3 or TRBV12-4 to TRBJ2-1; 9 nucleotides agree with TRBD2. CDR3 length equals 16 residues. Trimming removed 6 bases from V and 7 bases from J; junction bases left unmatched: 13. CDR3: CASSLPGLAPWNEQFF. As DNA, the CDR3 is TGTGCCAGCAGCCTCCCGGGACTAGCTCCTTGGAATGAGCAGTTCTTC.

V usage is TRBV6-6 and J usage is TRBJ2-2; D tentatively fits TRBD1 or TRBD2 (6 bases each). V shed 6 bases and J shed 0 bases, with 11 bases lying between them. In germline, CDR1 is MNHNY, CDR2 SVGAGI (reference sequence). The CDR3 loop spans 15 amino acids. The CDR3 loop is CASREGGPNTGELFF. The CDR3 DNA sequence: TGTGCCAGCAGGGAGGGGGGCCCGAACACCGGGGAGCTGTTTTTT.

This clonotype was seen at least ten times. CDR3 sequence: CASSLREGASYNEQFF. In nucleotides, the CDR3 is TGTGCCAGCAGCCTTCGGGAGGGGGCCTCCTACAATGAGCAGTTCTTC. J is TRBJ2-1 and V is TRBV7-9; D might be TRBD2 (8 bases). CDR3 length equals 16 residues. With 5 bases removed from V and 0 bases from J, the gap between germline ends came to 14 bases. Per the germline V gene, CDR1 is SEHNR and CDR2 is FQNEAQ (reference sequence).

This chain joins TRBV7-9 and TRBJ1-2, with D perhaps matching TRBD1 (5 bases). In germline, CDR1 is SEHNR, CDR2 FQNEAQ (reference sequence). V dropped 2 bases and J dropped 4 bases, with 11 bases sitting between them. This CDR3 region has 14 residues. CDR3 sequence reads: CASSLLEQVYGYTF. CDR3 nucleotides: TGTGCCAGCAGCTTACTAGAACAGGTCTATGGCTACACCTTC.

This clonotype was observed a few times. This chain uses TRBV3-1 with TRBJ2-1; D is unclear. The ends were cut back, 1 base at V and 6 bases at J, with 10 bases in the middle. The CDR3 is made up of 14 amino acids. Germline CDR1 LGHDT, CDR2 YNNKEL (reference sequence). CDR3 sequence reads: CASSQGSARNEQFF. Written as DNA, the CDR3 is TGTGCCAGCAGCCAAGGATCGGCCCGCAATGAGCAGTTCTTC.

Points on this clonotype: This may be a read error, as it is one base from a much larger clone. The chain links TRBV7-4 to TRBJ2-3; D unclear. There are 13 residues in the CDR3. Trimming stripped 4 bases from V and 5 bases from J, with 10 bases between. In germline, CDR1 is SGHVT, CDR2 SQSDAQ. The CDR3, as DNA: TGTGCCAGCAGCTCTGACCCGGAAGATACGCAGTATTTT. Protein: CASSSDPEDTQYF.

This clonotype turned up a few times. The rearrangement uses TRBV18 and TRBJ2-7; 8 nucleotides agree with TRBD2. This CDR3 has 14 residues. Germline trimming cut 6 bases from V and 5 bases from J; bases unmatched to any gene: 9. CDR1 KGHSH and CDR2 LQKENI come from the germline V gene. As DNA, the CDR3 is TGTGCCAGCTCTCCCGGGACTAGTATCCACGAGCAGTACTTC. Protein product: CASSPGTSIHEQYF.

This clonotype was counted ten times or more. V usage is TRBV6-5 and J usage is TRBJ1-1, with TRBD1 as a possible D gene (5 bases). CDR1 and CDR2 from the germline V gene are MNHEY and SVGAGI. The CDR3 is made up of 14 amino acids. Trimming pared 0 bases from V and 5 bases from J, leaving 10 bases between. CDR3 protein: CASSYSGRETEAFF. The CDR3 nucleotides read TGTGCCAGCAGTTACTCGGGCAGGGAGACTGAAGCTTTCTTT.

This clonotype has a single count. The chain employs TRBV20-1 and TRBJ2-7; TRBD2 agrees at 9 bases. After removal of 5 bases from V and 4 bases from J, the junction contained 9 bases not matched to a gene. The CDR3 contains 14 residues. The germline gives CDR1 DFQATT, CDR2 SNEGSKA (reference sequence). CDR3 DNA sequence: TGCAGTGCTGACGGGACTAGCAGGGGTTACGAGCAGTACTTC. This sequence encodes CSADGTSRGYEQYF.

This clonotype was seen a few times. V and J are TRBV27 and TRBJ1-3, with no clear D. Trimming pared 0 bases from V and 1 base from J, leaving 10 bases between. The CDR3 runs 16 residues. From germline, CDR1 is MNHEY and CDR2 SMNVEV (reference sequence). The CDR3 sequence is CASSLSMYGSGNTIYF. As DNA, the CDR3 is TGTGCCAGCAGTTTATCGATGTACGGGTCTGGAAACACCATATATTTT.

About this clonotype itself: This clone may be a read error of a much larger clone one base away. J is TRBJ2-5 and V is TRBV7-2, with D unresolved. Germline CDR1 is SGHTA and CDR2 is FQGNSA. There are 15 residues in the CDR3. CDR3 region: CASNLNDKYQETQYF. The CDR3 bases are TGTGCCAGCAACTTAAACGACAAGTACCAAGAGACCCAGTACTTC.

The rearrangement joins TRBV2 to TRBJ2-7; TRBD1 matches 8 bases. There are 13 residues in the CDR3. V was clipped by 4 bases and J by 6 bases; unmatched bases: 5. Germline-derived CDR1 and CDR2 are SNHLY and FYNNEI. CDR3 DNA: TGTGCCAGCAGTGCGGGACAGGCTCCCGAGCAGTACTTC. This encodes CASSAGQAPEQYF.